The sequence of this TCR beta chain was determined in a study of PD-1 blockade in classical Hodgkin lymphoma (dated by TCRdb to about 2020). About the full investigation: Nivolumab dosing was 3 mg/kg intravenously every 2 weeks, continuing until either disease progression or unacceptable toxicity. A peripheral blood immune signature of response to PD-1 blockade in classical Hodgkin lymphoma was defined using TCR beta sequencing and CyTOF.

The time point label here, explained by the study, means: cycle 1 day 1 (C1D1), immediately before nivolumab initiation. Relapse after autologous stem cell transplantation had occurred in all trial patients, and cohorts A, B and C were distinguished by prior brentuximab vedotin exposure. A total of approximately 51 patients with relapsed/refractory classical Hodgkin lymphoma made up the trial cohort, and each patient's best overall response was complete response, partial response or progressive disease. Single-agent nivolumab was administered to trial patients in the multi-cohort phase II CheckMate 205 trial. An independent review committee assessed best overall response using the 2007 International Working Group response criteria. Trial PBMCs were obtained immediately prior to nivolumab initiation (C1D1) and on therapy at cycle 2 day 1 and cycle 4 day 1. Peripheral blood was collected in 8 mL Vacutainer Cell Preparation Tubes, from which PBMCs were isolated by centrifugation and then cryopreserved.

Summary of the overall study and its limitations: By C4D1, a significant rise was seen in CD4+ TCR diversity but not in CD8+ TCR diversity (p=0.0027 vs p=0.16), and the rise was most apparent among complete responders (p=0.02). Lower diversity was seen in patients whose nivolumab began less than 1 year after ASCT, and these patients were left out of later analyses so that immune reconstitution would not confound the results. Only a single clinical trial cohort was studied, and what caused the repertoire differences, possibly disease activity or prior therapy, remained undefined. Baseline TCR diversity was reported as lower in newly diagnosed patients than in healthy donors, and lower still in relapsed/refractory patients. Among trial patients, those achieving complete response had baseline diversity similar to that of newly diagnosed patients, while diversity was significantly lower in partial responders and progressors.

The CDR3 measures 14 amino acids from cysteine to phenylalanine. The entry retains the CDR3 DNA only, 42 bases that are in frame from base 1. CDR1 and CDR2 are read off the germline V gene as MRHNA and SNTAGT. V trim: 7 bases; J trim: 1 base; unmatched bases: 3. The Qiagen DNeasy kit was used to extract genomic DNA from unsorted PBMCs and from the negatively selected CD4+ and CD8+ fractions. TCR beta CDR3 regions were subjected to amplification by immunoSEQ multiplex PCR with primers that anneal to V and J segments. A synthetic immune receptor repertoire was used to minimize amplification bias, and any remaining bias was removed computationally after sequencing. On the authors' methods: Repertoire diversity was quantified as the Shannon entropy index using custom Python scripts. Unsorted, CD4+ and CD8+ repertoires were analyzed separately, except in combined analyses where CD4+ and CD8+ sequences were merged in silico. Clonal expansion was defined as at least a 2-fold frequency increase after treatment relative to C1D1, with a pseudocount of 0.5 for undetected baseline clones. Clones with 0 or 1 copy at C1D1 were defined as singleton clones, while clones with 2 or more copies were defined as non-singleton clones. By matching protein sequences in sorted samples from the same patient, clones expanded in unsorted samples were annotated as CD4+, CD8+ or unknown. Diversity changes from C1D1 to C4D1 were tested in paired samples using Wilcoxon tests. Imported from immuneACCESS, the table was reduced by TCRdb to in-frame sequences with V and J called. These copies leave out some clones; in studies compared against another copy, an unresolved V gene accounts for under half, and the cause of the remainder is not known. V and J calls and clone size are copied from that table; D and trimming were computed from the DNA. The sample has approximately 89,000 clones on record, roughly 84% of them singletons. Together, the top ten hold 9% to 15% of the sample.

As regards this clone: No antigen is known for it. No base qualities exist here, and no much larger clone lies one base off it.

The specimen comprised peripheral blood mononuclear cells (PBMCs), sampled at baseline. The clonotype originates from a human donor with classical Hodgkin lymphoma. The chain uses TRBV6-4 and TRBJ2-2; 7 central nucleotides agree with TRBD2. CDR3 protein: CASKASGNTGELFF. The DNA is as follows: TGTGCCAGCAAGGCTAGCGGGAACACCGGGGAGCTGTTTTTT.